This T cell receptor (beta chain) was profiled in a study of blood T cell repertoires in COVID-19. For the study at large: From T cells, B-cell-depleted T cells, or PBMCs came the material, which was cDNA or gDNA.

Trimming cost V 5 bases and J 2 bases; bases outside gene matches: 12. Germline V CDR1 and CDR2: SGHKS, YYEKEE (reference sequence). The CDR3 extends over 18 amino acids. TCRdb's table, derived via immunoSEQ multiplex PCR, lists solely in-frame clones and lacks some. Here the sample spans over 300,000 clones, roughly 88% being singletons. The origin of this receptor is a woman aged 45-59 years with acute or convalescent COVID-19. This chain joins TRBV5-5 and TRBJ2-3; 12 bases map to TRBD2. Sequencing input: peripheral blood. CDR3: CASRSFVLAGGPTDTQYF. CDR3 DNA sequence: TGTGCCAGCAGATCCTTCGTACTAGCGGGAGGTCCCACAGATACGCAGTATTTT.